The 14 T cell receptor beta chains listed next were all sequenced from one sample in a study of control samples from healthy donors and cancer patients. Data came from immunoSEQ multiplex PCR; TCRdb stores just in-frame clones and leaves some out. Here the sample spans some 96,000 clones, just over 90% being singletons. Sequencing was carried out using blood. The receptors here all came from a man younger than 35 in good health.

This chain connects TRBV6-4 to TRBJ1-1; TRBD1 is a possible D gene (5 bases). V shed 2 bases and J shed 0 bases, with 13 bases lying between them. Per the germline V gene, CDR1 is MRHNA and CDR2 is SNTAGT. This CDR3 contains 16 residues. The CDR3 bases are TGTGCCAGCAGTGACAGAATTGGGACCCTGAACACTGAAGCTTTCTTT. This encodes CASSDRIGTLNTEAFF.

This rearrangement joins TRBV20-1 to TRBJ1-1, with D unresolved. This CDR3 spans 11 amino acids. Germline CDR1 is DFQATT and CDR2 is SNEGSKA (reference sequence). The V and J ends lost 2 bases and 6 bases respectively, with 7 bases between them. The DNA for the CDR3 is TGCAGTGCTAGACAGATCGCTGAAGCTTTCTTT. Its translation is CSARQIAEAFF.

The CDR3 protein is CAYLPGKTQNQPQHF. The CDR3 DNA follows: TGTGCCTACCTGCCTGGCAAGACCCAAAATCAGCCCCAGCATTTT. This rearrangement joins TRBV6-7 to TRBJ1-5; D call uncertain. TRBV6-7 is identified as an open reading frame with a role that is uncertain. This CDR3 has 15 residues. V lost 11 bases to trimming and J lost 4 bases, with 21 bases between them.

The V and J genes are TRBV21-1 and TRBJ2-1; the table's TRBD1 call for D was not verified on the DNA. TRBV21-1 is recorded as a pseudogene. This CDR3 has 19 amino acids. Here the CDR3 DNA reads TGTGCCAGCAGCAACCCCGGGACAGGACGTACTTGGGGCTACAATGAGCAGTTCTTC. Protein: CASSNPGTGRTWGYNEQFF.

The chain couples TRBV15 to TRBJ2-4; 7 bases are a match to TRBD2. CDR3 length: 19 amino acids. J was trimmed by 6 bases and V by 1 base; bases with no gene match: 18. CDR1 is LNHNV and CDR2 is YYDKDF in the germline V gene (reference sequence). The CDR3, as DNA: TGTGCCACCAGCAGAGGTCCCAAGATGGGCGGGAGTTATGGAAACATTCAGTACTTC. Protein sequence: CATSRGPKMGGSYGNIQYF.

The chain recombines TRBV4-3 with TRBJ2-7; D is perhaps TRBD1 (6 bases). The CDR3 runs 14 residues. Per germline, CDR1 LGHNA and CDR2 YSLEER. Trimming took off 5 bases at V and 1 base at J, with 12 bases between the two ends. The DNA of the CDR3 is TGCGCCAGCAGCTACCGACAGGAGTCCTACGAGCAGTACTTC. Protein sequence: CASSYRQESYEQYF.

CDR3 nucleotide sequence: TGTGCCAGCAGTTACTCCATTGGGACAGGGGACTTCGAGCAGTACTTC. Amino acids: CASSYSIGTGDFEQYF. The J gene is TRBJ2-7, the V gene TRBV6-2 or TRBV6-3; TRBD1 agrees at 10 bases. The CDR3 has 16 amino acids. The germline V gene has CDR1 MNHEY and CDR2 SVGEGT. Germline trimming cut 0 bases from V and 6 bases from J; bases unmatched to any gene: 8.

The V and J genes are TRBV3-1 (or the pseudogene TRBV3-2) and TRBJ2-2; 8 bases fit TRBD2. J gave up 5 bases and V 4 bases, and 6 bases lay outside the gene matches. There are 15 residues in the CDR3. Per the germline V gene, CDR1 is LGHDT and CDR2 is YNNKEL (reference sequence). The CDR3, as DNA: TGTGCCAGCAGCCCCCGCATAGCGGGGACCGGGGAGCTGTTTTTT. Its translation is CASSPRIAGTGELFF.

This clone has just a few counts. The V and J genes are TRBV12-5 and TRBJ2-7; 14 nucleotides line up with TRBD2. The germline V gene has CDR1 LGHNT and CDR2 FRNRAP. J gave up 6 bases and V 4 bases, and 8 bases lay outside the gene matches. The CDR3 spans 16 residues. CDR3 sequence reads: CASGWRLAGGPSEQYF. In nucleotides, the CDR3 is TGTGCTAGTGGTTGGCGACTAGCGGGGGGGCCTAGCGAGCAGTACTTC.

Written as DNA, the CDR3 is TGTGCCAGCGGCCACGAGGGATGGGAGCAGTACTTC. Translating it yields CASGHEGWEQYF. The chain couples TRBV6-5 to TRBJ2-7, with TRBD2 as a possible D gene (5 bases). CDR1 is MNHEY and CDR2 is SVGAGI in the germline V gene. V lost 8 bases to trimming and J lost 7 bases, with 15 bases between them. The CDR3 has 12 amino acids.

The rearrangement uses TRBV19 and TRBJ2-1, with 8 bases identical to TRBD2. V trimming: 4 bases; J trimming: 3 bases; junction bases outside the gene matches: 5. The CDR3 has 15 amino acids. From germline, CDR1 is LNHDA and CDR2 SQIVND (reference sequence). The CDR3, as DNA: TGTGCCAGTAGTAAACTAGCGGCCCTCTACAATGAGCAGTTCTTC. It codes for CASSKLAALYNEQFF.

CDR3 in DNA: TGTGCCAGCAGCGGGGGGCTCGACACTGAAGCTTTCTTT. Translated: CASSGGLDTEAFF. V is TRBV7-9 and J is TRBJ1-1, with a possible D match to TRBD1 (6 bases). V shed 5 bases and J shed 3 bases, with 10 bases lying between them. The CDR3 has 13 amino acids. Germline V gene data show CDR1 as SEHNR and CDR2 as FQNEAQ (reference sequence).

The gene calls are TRBV3-1 (or the pseudogene TRBV3-2) and TRBJ2-1, with 11 bases that match TRBD1. Germline V CDR1 and CDR2: LGHDT, YNNKEL (reference sequence). V trimming: 4 bases; J trimming: 4 bases; junction bases outside the gene matches: 3. The CDR3 consists of 15 residues. CDR3 DNA sequence: TGTGCCAGCAGCCCCGGACAGGGGGCGTACAATGAGCAGTTCTTC. Translation: CASSPGQGAYNEQFF.

The CDR3, as DNA: TGTGCCAGCAGCCTGTCGGGGGTTCGGCAGCCCCAGCATTTT. Translation: CASSLSGVRQPQHF. This chain links TRBV14 with TRBJ1-5; D is perhaps TRBD1 (5 bases). V was pared by 4 bases and J by 7 bases, with 14 bases between. From germline, CDR1 is SGHDN and CDR2 FVKESK. This CDR3 region has 14 residues.